These T cell receptor beta chains were read from a single sample in a study of cytomegalovirus exposure and HLA in healthy donors. This table comes from immunoSEQ multiplex PCR, and its TCRdb copy is limited to in-frame clones, with some not included. The data contain about 140,000 clones, almost 85% of them singletons. Sequencing was done on a sample of PBMCs. All receptors come from a man younger than 45 in good health and CMV-seropositive. Each CDR3 is given with its conserved first and last residue. Fields, in order: V gene, D gene, CDR3 length, clone size, J gene, CDR3 DNA, CDR3 protein. The D gene is left open where the match is weak. Only part of the rows carry a size: once, few, many, or a class if the clone is expanded.

>TRBV5-1|NA|14|NA|TRBJ1-1
TGCGCCAGCAGCTTTGGGACGGGGGGCACTGAAGCTTTCTTT
CASSFGTGGTEAFF
>TRBV7-8|NA|15|NA|TRBJ2-3
TGTGCCAGCAGTGGGCGGGACTCCAACACAGATACGCAGTATTTT
CASSGRDSNTDTQYF
>TRBV18|TRBD2|15|NA|TRBJ2-7
TGTGCCAGCTCACTAAGGGCTAGCGGGGCGTACGAGCAGTACTTC
CASSLRASGAYEQYF
>TRBV30|TRBD1|14|NA|TRBJ2-1
TGTGCCTGGAGCGGACAGGTCTCCTACAATGAGCAGTTCTTC
CAWSGQVSYNEQFF
>TRBV6-1|TRBD1|15|NA|TRBJ2-2
TGTGCCACCGACCCGACAGGGTCCAACACCGGGGAGCTGTTTTTT
CATDPTGSNTGELFF
>TRBV5-1|NA|14|NA|TRBJ2-3
TGCGCCAGCAGCTTGGCCGCAGGGGCAGATACGCAGTATTTT
CASSLAAGADTQYF
>TRBV5-1|NA|12|NA|TRBJ1-1
TGCGCCAGCAGCTTGGACTTGGTTGAAGCTTTCTTT
CASSLDLVEAFF
>TRBV28|NA|14|NA|TRBJ1-3
TGTGCCAGCAGTTTGGACAAGTCGGCCAGCCCCATATATTTT
CASSLDKSASPIYF
>TRBV28|NA|14|NA|TRBJ2-1
TGTGCCAGCAGCATAAGCGGACTGGGCAATGAGCAGTTCTTC
CASSISGLGNEQFF
>TRBV7-9|NA|12|once|TRBJ2-7
TGTTCCAGCAGCCCCCTAACCCCCGAGCAGTACTTC
CSSSPLTPEQYF
>TRBV9|NA|13|NA|TRBJ2-3
TGTGCCAGCAGCTCCTCCTTTCAGGGTACGCAGTATTTT
CASSSSFQGTQYF
>TRBV18|TRBD2|16|NA|TRBJ2-7
TGTGCCAGCTCACAGGGGACTAGCGGGAGTTCCGACGAGCAGTACTTC
CASSQGTSGSSDEQYF
>TRBV27|TRBD2|14|NA|TRBJ2-3
TGTGCCAGCAGTGATCCGGGGGGGGCAGATACGCAGTATTTT
CASSDPGGADTQYF
>TRBV7-9|TRBD2|16|NA|TRBJ2-7
TGTGCCAGCAGCTTCGATAGACTAGCGGGGCTCTACGAGCAGTACTTC
CASSFDRLAGLYEQYF
>TRBV5-4|TRBD2|16|NA|TRBJ2-1
TGTGCCAGCAGCCTCCCGCCGGGACTAGCGGGCGATGAGCAGTTCTTC
CASSLPPGLAGDEQFF
>TRBV5-1|NA|14|NA|TRBJ2-3
TGCGCCAGCAGCCCCCTTTCCCCGACAGATACGCAGTATTTT
CASSPLSPTDTQYF
>TRBV28|NA|14|NA|TRBJ2-5
TGTGCCAGCAGTTTATGGAGGGGGGGGGAGACCCAGTACTTC
CASSLWRGGETQYF
>TRBV7-6|NA|14|few|TRBJ2-1
TGTGCCAGCAGCTTAGCGCGGGGGCTGAGTGAGCAGTTCTTC
CASSLARGLSEQFF
>TRBV4-1|TRBD2|16|NA|TRBJ2-3
TGCGCCAGCAGCCAAGAAGGTAGCGGGAGTTTAGATACGCAGTATTTT
CASSQEGSGSLDTQYF
>TRBV29-1|NA|13|NA|TRBJ2-1
TGCAGCGTTGGGCGGGGAGACTACAATGAGCAGTTCTTC
CSVGRGDYNEQFF
>TRBV21-1|NA|14|few|TRBJ1-4
TGTGCCAGCAGCAAGAGGGGGCGTCCTGAAAAACTGTTTTTT
CASSKRGRPEKLFF
>TRBV7-2|NA|12|few|TRBJ1-5
TGTGCCAGCAGCGCCACAGGACAGCCCCAGCATTTT
CASSATGQPQHF
>TRBV18|TRBD1|16|NA|TRBJ1-6
TGTGCCAGCTCATCGACCTCTGACAGGGAGGAGAGCCCCCTCCACTTT
CASSSTSDREESPLHF
>TRBV5-5|NA|18|few|TRBJ1-3
TGTGCCAGCAGCTTGGGTACCTTACAGGGTCCCTCTGGAAACACCATATATTTT
CASSLGTLQGPSGNTIYF
>TRBV27|NA|12|NA|TRBJ1-2
TGTGCCAGCAGTTTGCAGGGTTATGGCTACACCTTC
CASSLQGYGYTF
>TRBV11-2|TRBD1|16|NA|TRBJ1-2
TGTGCCAGCAGCTTAGACGGGATACAGGGGACCCATGGCTACACCTTC
CASSLDGIQGTHGYTF
>TRBV10-2|NA|15|NA|TRBJ1-2
TGCGCCAGCAGTGAGTCGAAGTTGGGGCTTCATGGCTACACCTTC
CASSESKLGLHGYTF
>TRBV9|NA|16|NA|TRBJ2-3
TGTGCCAGCAGCGTAGGACACGCGGCGGGGACAGATACGCAGTATTTT
CASSVGHAAGTDTQYF
>TRBV11-3|TRBD2|17|NA|TRBJ2-7
TGTGCCAGCAGCTTAGAAAGAGGGAGGGTAAGCTCCTACGAGCAGTACTTC
CASSLERGRVSSYEQYF
>TRBV5-1|NA|17|NA|TRBJ2-5
TGCGCCAGCAGCTTGGCTGGTCAGGGGTCACCCCAAGAGACCCAGTACTTC
CASSLAGQGSPQETQYF
>TRBV11-2|TRBD1|15|NA|TRBJ2-3
TGTGCCAGCAGCCCAGGGACAGCCGCCACAGATACGCAGTATTTT
CASSPGTAATDTQYF
>TRBV6-4|NA|10|NA|TRBJ1-5
TGTGCCAGCAGTGACCGAGCCCAGCATTTT
CASSDRAQHF